One sample yielded the 8 T cell receptor beta chains listed below, sequenced in a study of HIV-infected patients and healthy controls. TCRdb reanalysed the 5' RACE reads using MiXCR and keeps one entry per CDR3 protein. The sample yields around 58,000 distinct CDR3 sequences, 15% to 20% seen once. The sample taken for sequencing was CD4+ T cells from blood. Receptors were obtained from a human donor in good health.

The J gene is TRBJ1-4, the V gene TRBV19; D may be TRBD1 (6 bases). Germline V gene data show CDR1 as LNHDA and CDR2 as SQIVND (reference sequence). With 3 bases removed from V and 2 bases from J, the gap between germline ends came to 10 bases. This CDR3 comprises 15 residues. Here the CDR3 DNA reads TGTGCCAGTAGTATCTGGGGGGCCACTAATGAAAAACTGTTTTTT. Translated: CASSIWGATNEKLFF.

This clonotype appeared many times. This sequence joins TRBV20-1 and TRBJ2-1, with 7 bases aligning to TRBD2. V shed 4 bases and J 4 bases; nucleotides not matched to a gene: 10. This CDR3 contains 15 residues. Germline V gives CDR1 DFQATT, CDR2 SNEGSKA (reference sequence). The CDR3 here is CSAIAPAGSYNEQFF. DNA for the CDR3: TGCAGTGCTATCGCGCCAGCGGGGTCGTACAATGAGCAGTTCTTC.

In this sample, this clonotype turned up many times. The chain is built from TRBV19 and TRBJ2-5; possible D gene TRBD2, 6 bases. Germline V gene sequence: CDR1 LNHDA, CDR2 SQIVND (reference sequence). Trimming removed 2 bases from V and 5 bases from J, with 15 bases in between. The CDR3 runs 15 residues. CDR3 DNA: TGTGCCAGTAGTATAAGGTCGGGAGCTCCGGAGACCCAGTACTTC. Its protein is CASSIRSGAPETQYF.

The rearrangement joins TRBV19 to TRBJ2-7; weak D call: TRBD1 (6 bases). Trimming pared 5 bases from V and 4 bases from J, leaving 12 bases between. CDR3 size: 13 residues. Germline-derived CDR1 and CDR2 are LNHDA and SQIVND (reference sequence). The CDR3 nucleotides are TGTGCCAGTAGTGCGACAGGCCAGTACGAGCAGTACTTC. Its protein is CASSATGQYEQYF.

The rearrangement uses TRBV20-1 and TRBJ2-3; TRBD2 aligns across 10 bases. Germline V gene lookup returns CDR1 DFQATT and CDR2 SNEGSKA (reference sequence). J was trimmed by 6 bases and V by 6 bases; bases with no gene match: 9. This CDR3 comprises 14 residues. In DNA form, the CDR3 reads TGCAGTGCCCCCGATGGAGCGGGGGGGGATACGCAGTATTTT. Translated, it gives CSAPDGAGGDTQYF.

This chain joins TRBV6-4 and TRBJ2-7, with D uncertain. The V gene's germline CDR1 is MRHNA and CDR2 SNTAGT. V was pared by 3 bases and J by 2 bases, with 8 bases between. The length of the CDR3 is 13 residues. This CDR3 is CASSDTIPYEQYF. The DNA of the CDR3 is TGTGCCAGCAGTGATACAATTCCCTACGAGCAGTACTTC.

This clonotype has just a few counts. A much larger clone is a single base away; this may be a read error. The chain carries TRBV12-3 or TRBV12-4 and TRBJ2-1; either TRBD1 or TRBD2 may supply D (6 bases each). CDR3 length equals 14 residues. CDR3 coding DNA: TGTTCCAGCAGTTTTGGGGGGCCTTACAATGAGCAGTTCTTC. Its translation is CSSSFGGPYNEQFF.

This clonotype was counted at least ten times. The chain is built from TRBV7-8 and TRBJ1-4; D gene ambiguous. Trimming removed 5 bases from V and 4 bases from J, with 11 bases in between. The CDR3 is made up of 14 amino acids. Germline V gene sequence: CDR1 SGHVS, CDR2 FQNEAQ. The CDR3 here is CASSRGGINEKLFF. The CDR3 region has the DNA TGTGCCAGCAGCCGGGGAGGCATTAATGAAAAACTGTTTTTT.